This T cell receptor (beta chain) comes out of a study of a mutant IDH1 vaccine in newly diagnosed glioma. In germline, CDR1 is SGHTA, CDR2 FQGNSA. This CDR3 has 16 residues. The V end lost 2 bases, the J end lost 2 bases, and 13 bases lay between the germline ends. Worth noting for this clone: Its antigen remains unknown.

Assay used: immunoSEQ multiplex PCR; TCRdb lists only in-frame clones, some missing. The sample shows roughly 86,000 clones, approximately 78% of them seen only once. Documented time point: week 47, end of study. It was 300 ug of mutant IDH1 20-mer peptide that made up each vaccine dose, given with topical imiquimod. Here the sequenced sample was PBMCs, taken from a glioma patient whose treatment included an IDH1 peptide vaccine. This chain joins TRBV7-2 and TRBJ2-1, with D perhaps TRBD2 (6 bases). This TCR was sampled from a man in his forties with glioma. Written as DNA, the CDR3 is TGTGCCAGCAGCTTATCTTCGAGCGGGCCCTACAATGAGCAGTTCTTC. Protein: CASSLSSSGPYNEQFF.